This T cell receptor beta chain comes out of a study of cytomegalovirus exposure and HLA in healthy donors. Study in general: Across 350 to 400 genotyped donors, more than 75% landed in the Caucasian-associated ancestry cluster.

60 Vbeta and 13 Jbeta primers were used in PCR. Method: immunoSEQ multiplex PCR; TCRdb's copy keeps in-frame clones and lacks some. The sample consists of 200,000 to 250,000 clones, approximately 81% of them appearing once. Study-wide points: Later analysis identified about 17,000 TCR beta sequences associated with HLA alleles, using a false discovery rate threshold of 0.05. Solely CMV serostatus was available to characterize immune exposure.

Points on this clone: Its antigen is currently unknown.

In germline, CDR1 is KGHSH, CDR2 LQKENI. Trimming cost V 5 bases and J 5 bases, with 5 bases left between them. The CDR3 consists of 11 residues. The sample was PBMCs. The origin of this receptor is a girl aged 2 to 10 in good health and CMV-seronegative. V usage is TRBV18 and J usage is TRBJ2-3; D remains unclear. As DNA, the CDR3 is TGTGCCAGCTCATATCTAGATACGCAGTATTTT. This translates into CASSYLDTQYF.